The present TCR beta chain was sequenced within a study of cytomegalovirus exposure and HLA in healthy donors. Study-wide background: It was reported in a later analysis that the 100 to 150 validation repertoires used the same platform as the approximately 670 first-cohort repertoires. Whole-study results and caveats: TCR beta chains numbering about 160 were designated cytomegalovirus-associated.

This table comes from immunoSEQ multiplex PCR, and its TCRdb copy is limited to in-frame clones, with some not included. The profile shows 99,000 or so clones, roughly 86% of them singletons. V lost 1 base to trimming and J lost 4 bases; unmatched junction nucleotides: 7. The CDR3 is made up of 15 amino acids. The germline V gene has CDR1 SGHNT and CDR2 YENEEA. As concerns this clone: The antigen is not known.

The V and J genes are TRBV11-3 and TRBJ2-7; TRBD2 matches 7 bases. The sample consisted of PBMCs. This clonotype was sampled from a woman under 30 in good health and CMV-seropositive. The CDR3 spells CASSLGGGTKYEQYF. The CDR3 nucleotides are TGTGCCAGCAGCTTAGGTGGGGGGACTAAATACGAGCAGTACTTC.